A single sample gave rise to the 30 T cell receptor beta chains below, sequenced in a study of T-cell reconstitution after alpha-beta-depleted transplantation in children. For TCRbeta, the library was prepared with unique molecular identifiers. MiXCR was run by TCRdb on the PCR reads, yielding one entry per CDR3 protein. In the table there are about 610,000 distinct CDR3 sequences, about 10% of which are singletons. The specimen comprised PBMCs from the stem cell graft donor, sampled from the stem cell graft. The receptors originated from a human donor who donated a stem cell graft to a child with acute myeloid leukemia.

The sample holds a few counts of this clonotype. The V and J genes are TRBV3-1 and TRBJ2-7; weak D call: TRBD1 (6 bases). Between the trimmed V and J ends, which lost 7 bases and 5 bases, there was a span of 21 bases. The V gene's germline CDR1 is LGHDT and CDR2 YNNKEL (reference sequence). This CDR3 has 15 residues. CDR3 coding DNA: TGTGCCAGCACCCTATATGGGACACCGGGCCACGAGCAGTACTTC. Its protein product is CASTLYGTPGHEQYF.

In its sample, this clonotype was seen a few times. This chain joins TRBV20-1 and TRBJ1-1; a weak D match, TRBD1 (5 bases). This CDR3 comprises 16 residues. V lost 1 base, J lost 5 bases, and 20 bases lay in between. CDR1 is DFQATT and CDR2 is SNEGSKA in the germline V gene (reference sequence). CDR3 protein: CSARVAGRDVETEAFF. In DNA, the CDR3 is TGCAGTGCTAGAGTCGCGGGTCGGGACGTCGAGACTGAAGCTTTCTTT.

This clonotype was picked up a small number of times. The chain couples TRBV28 to TRBJ1-6; 7 bases are shared with TRBD1. Germline assignment: CDR1 MDHEN and CDR2 SYDVKM. The CDR3 covers 14 residues. V lost 6 bases to trimming and J lost 7 bases; unmatched junction nucleotides: 6. CDR3 sequence (DNA): TGTGCCAGCAGGCCGGGGACAGTGAATTCACCCCTCCACTTT. Protein sequence: CASRPGTVNSPLHF.

The J gene is TRBJ2-2, the V gene TRBV12-3 or TRBV12-4; no clear D gene. The CDR3 extends over 13 amino acids. Deletions cut 1 base from V and 5 bases from J, with 5 bases between. CDR3 protein: CASSLVQTGELFF. The CDR3 region has the DNA TGTGCCAGCAGTTTAGTCCAAACCGGGGAGCTGTTTTTT.

Comment on this clonotype: A much larger clone sits a single nucleotide away, making a read error possible. This sequence joins TRBV7-2 and TRBJ2-7, with TRBD2 matching 12 bases. CDR1 and CDR2 from the germline V gene are SGHTA and FQGNSA. The CDR3 is made up of 16 amino acids. Unmatched junction bases numbered 7, after V lost 4 bases and J lost 3 bases. The CDR3 loop is CASSSRLAGEDYEQYF. For the CDR3, the DNA is TGTGCCAGCAGCTCCAGACTAGCGGGAGAGGACTACGAGCAGTACTTC.

This clonotype has a handful of counts. The J gene is TRBJ2-7, the V gene TRBV10-3; TRBD1 matches 9 bases. The CDR3 has 14 amino acids. The V and J ends lost 6 bases and 6 bases, in that order; junction bases with no gene match: 9. The germline gives CDR1 ENHRY, CDR2 SYGVKD. CDR3 DNA sequence: TGTGCCATCAGACCCTCCCGGGACAGGGCCGAGCAGTACTTC. Translating gives CAIRPSRDRAEQYF.

V is TRBV11-3 and J is TRBJ2-1; TRBD2 aligns across 12 bases. The CDR3 covers 15 residues. The trim removed 6 bases at V and 7 bases at J, leaving 7 bases unmatched. Germline V CDR1 and CDR2: SGHNT, YENEEA. CDR3 sequence: CASSSLAGGFNEQFF. The CDR3 DNA sequence: TGTGCCAGCAGTTCTCTAGCGGGAGGGTTTAATGAGCAGTTCTTC.

The V and J genes are TRBV29-1 and TRBJ2-1; the match to TRBD2 covers 11 bases. Germline trimming cut 4 bases from V and 3 bases from J; bases unmatched to any gene: 8. CDR3 size: 16 residues. Germline CDR1 SQVTM, CDR2 ANQGSEA. The CDR3 here is CSVVWGLAGGYNEQFF. As DNA, the CDR3 is TGCAGCGTTGTCTGGGGGCTAGCGGGAGGCTACAATGAGCAGTTCTTC.

This clonotype was observed many times. The rearrangement joins TRBV5-1 to TRBJ2-3; D uncertain. V was cut by 0 bases and J by 2 bases, with 7 bases left in between. This CDR3 is built from 14 residues. Germline lookup yields CDR1 SGHRS and CDR2 YFSETQ. The CDR3 sequence: CASSLGDNTDTQYF. The DNA for the CDR3 is TGCGCCAGCAGCTTGGGTGACAACACAGATACGCAGTATTTT.

In its sample, this clonotype was seen many times. The gene calls are TRBV29-1 and TRBJ2-7; a possible D gene is TRBD1 (5 bases). The CDR3 length is 15 residues. Germline CDR1 reads SQVTM; CDR2 reads ANQGSEA. Trimming removed 1 base at V and 6 bases at J, with 19 bases between. CDR3 DNA sequence: TGCAGCGTTGAAGGGGGTAGGGGTTATCCGGGCGAGCAGTACTTC. Protein product: CSVEGGRGYPGEQYF.

This rearrangement joins TRBV5-1 to TRBJ2-5; possibly TRBD1 or TRBD2 for D (5 bases each). This CDR3 has 14 residues. Germline V lookup: CDR1 SGHRS, CDR2 YFSETQ. Deletions cut 2 bases from V and 1 base from J, with 9 bases between. The CDR3 nucleotides are TGCGCCAGCAGCTTTACGGGACCCCAAGAGACCCAGTACTTC. Translated: CASSFTGPQETQYF.

This clonotype occurred many times. The chain has TRBV20-1 and TRBJ2-7; 9 bases agree with TRBD1. V was pared by 5 bases and J by 5 bases, with 7 bases of the junction left unmatched. CDR1 and CDR2 from the germline V gene are DFQATT and SNEGSKA (reference sequence). The CDR3 extends over 13 amino acids. The CDR3: CSAGTGRNHEQYF. In DNA, the CDR3 is TGCAGTGCTGGGACAGGGCGAAATCACGAGCAGTACTTC.

J is TRBJ2-3 and V is TRBV20-1; 9 positions agree with TRBD2. Germline CDR1 reads DFQATT; CDR2 reads SNEGSKA (reference sequence). Unmatched junction bases numbered 17, after V lost 5 bases and J lost 11 bases. The length of the CDR3 is 15 residues. CDR3 residues: CSARNSGRTTIEQYF. The CDR3 DNA sequence: TGCAGTGCTCGGAATAGCGGGAGAACCACAATCGAGCAGTATTTT.

This clonotype turned up a few times. This sequence joins TRBV5-1 and TRBJ2-1, with 11 nucleotides matching TRBD2. V was pared by 0 bases and J by 10 bases, with 6 bases of the junction left unmatched. The germline V gene encodes CDR1 SGHRS and CDR2 YFSETQ. The CDR3 contains 15 residues. CDR3 nucleotides: TGCGCCAGCAGCTTGGCCGAGGTAGCGGGAGGGGAGCAGTTCTTC. It codes for CASSLAEVAGGEQFF.

Points on this clonotype: The germline gene is not matched at one end of the junction; a read error may be the cause. The chain links TRBV11-2 to TRBJ2-1; D gene ambiguous. Germline CDR1 and CDR2: SGHAT and FQNNGV. The length of the CDR3 is 13 residues. This CDR3 reads CASSLDRVQKIVF. CDR3 DNA sequence: TGTGCCAGCAGCTTAGATCGGGTCCAGAAGATTGTCTTC.

This clonotype has a handful of counts. The rearrangement links TRBV7-6 to TRBJ2-1, with TRBD2 matching over 12 bases. Germline CDR1 SGHVS, CDR2 FNYEAQ. V was clipped by 5 bases and J by 8 bases; unmatched bases: 7. The CDR3 sequence is 15 residues long. For the CDR3, the DNA is TGTGCCAGCAGCCCATCGACTAGCGGGAGTGATGAGCAGTTCTTC. Its translation is CASSPSTSGSDEQFF.

The J gene is TRBJ2-7, the V gene TRBV28; D ambiguous. This CDR3 contains 11 residues. Germline CDR1 reads MDHEN; CDR2 reads SYDVKM. CDR3 in amino acids: CAASGAYEQYF. CDR3 bases: TGTGCTGCTTCTGGAGCCTACGAGCAGTACTTC.

This clonotype has ten or more counts. The chain couples TRBV20-1 to TRBJ2-1; 9 nucleotides agree with TRBD2. Germline loops: CDR1 DFQATT, CDR2 SNEGSKA (reference sequence). J lost 2 bases, V lost 7 bases, and 9 bases had no gene match. CDR3 length: 15 residues. The CDR3 sequence: CSVPLSGGTYNEQFF. Here the CDR3 DNA reads TGCAGTGTCCCACTTAGCGGGGGAACCTACAATGAGCAGTTCTTC.

This clonotype showed up just a few times. This chain uses TRBV6-5 with TRBJ2-1; the match to TRBD2 covers 9 bases. Germline CDR1 reads MNHEY; CDR2 reads SVGAGI. The CDR3 is 17 residues long. Trimming took 2 bases from V and 10 from J; bases not matched to a gene: 15. Here the CDR3 reads CASSYASGTSRGQEQFF. The CDR3 DNA is TGTGCCAGCAGTTACGCGAGTGGGACTAGCCGGGGGCAAGAGCAGTTCTTC.

This clonotype was recorded many times. The gene calls are TRBV11-2 and TRBJ2-2; D ambiguous. This CDR3 has 14 amino acids. Per germline, CDR1 SGHAT and CDR2 FQNNGV. The ends were cut back, 5 bases at V and 2 bases at J, with 9 bases in the middle. CDR3 DNA: TGTGCCAGCAGCCGCATAGGCAACACCGGGGAGCTGTTTTTT. Translating it yields CASSRIGNTGELFF.

Concerning this clonotype itself: The conserved closing phenylalanine or tryptophan is absent in this CDR3, likely reflecting a read error. The V and J genes are TRBV24-1 and TRBJ1-2; the match to TRBD1 covers 7 bases. The CDR3 totals 14 residues. The V segment lost 0 bases and the J segment 6 bases; nucleotides outside the gene matches: 3. From germline, CDR1 is KGHDR and CDR2 SFDVKD. The CDR3 protein is CATSDLGTDNGYTS. The CDR3 nucleotides read TGTGCCACCAGTGATTTGGGGACAGACAATGGCTACACCTCC.

This clonotype was seen at least ten times. In DNA, the CDR3 is TGCAGCGTAGGAGGGCATGGAAACACCATATATTTT. Amino acids: CSVGGHGNTIYF. V usage is TRBV29-1 and J usage is TRBJ1-3, with D unclear. The CDR3 totals 12 residues. The V gene lost 6 bases and the J gene lost 3 bases, with 9 bases spanning the gap. CDR1 is SQVTM, CDR2 ANQGSEA, per germline.

This clonotype was observed many times. The gene calls are TRBV12-3 or TRBV12-4 and TRBJ1-5; the D is unclear. The CDR3 is 14 amino acids. The V and J ends lost 2 bases and 0 bases respectively, with 5 bases between them. The CDR3 loop reads CASSLMDSNQPQHF. CDR3 nucleotide sequence: TGTGCCAGCAGTTTAATGGATAGCAATCAGCCCCAGCATTTT.

This clonotype was detected only a few times. V and J are TRBV5-1 and TRBJ2-3; 12 bases align to TRBD2. CDR3 length: 15 residues. Germline V lookup: CDR1 SGHRS, CDR2 YFSETQ. The trim removed 6 bases at V and 4 bases at J, leaving 6 bases unmatched. The CDR3 spells CASNRLAGAADTQYF. CDR3 nucleotides: TGCGCCAGCAACCGACTAGCGGGAGCGGCAGATACGCAGTATTTT. Using reference TRBV5-1 and TRBJ2-3 for the parts outside the CDR3, the full variable domain is KAGVTQTPRYLIKTRGQQVTLSCSPISGHRSVSWYQQTPGQGLQFLFEYFSETQRNKGNFPGRFSGRQFSNSRSEMNVSTLELGDSALYLCASNRLAGAADTQYFGPGTRLTVL.

This clonotype appeared many times. This chain uses TRBV29-1 with TRBJ2-1, with 7 nucleotides matching TRBD2. The CDR3 covers 13 residues. Germline CDR1 SQVTM, CDR2 ANQGSEA. J lost 9 bases, V lost 1 base, and 6 bases had no gene match. The CDR3 nucleotides are TGCAGCGTTGAAGTGGGGGGGGTTGGTGAGCAGTTCTTC. Protein sequence: CSVEVGGVGEQFF.

The chain couples TRBV6-2 or TRBV6-3 to TRBJ2-1, with TRBD2 matching over 9 bases. Germline V lookup: CDR1 MNHEY, CDR2 SVGEGT. There are 16 residues in the CDR3. Losses at the gene ends were 6 bases for V and 10 bases for J; bases not matched to a gene: 16. The DNA of the CDR3 is TGTGCCAGCAGCCGCCCTGGAGCGGGAGGTTCGGGGGAGCAGTTCTTC. Protein: CASSRPGAGGSGEQFF.

This clonotype was seen many times. This chain connects TRBV12-3 or TRBV12-4 to TRBJ1-2; TRBD1 agrees at 7 bases. This CDR3 is built from 13 residues. V lost 9 bases to trimming and J lost 8 bases; unmatched junction nucleotides: 12. The CDR3 coding sequence is TGTGCCAGTAACCGGGACAGCCACCGCGGCTACACCTTC. Protein product: CASNRDSHRGYTF.

V is TRBV7-2 and J is TRBJ2-7, with D possibly matching TRBD2 (6 bases). The V end lost 4 bases, the J end lost 5 bases, and 15 bases lay between the germline ends. The CDR3 covers 14 residues. CDR1 is SGHTA, CDR2 FQGNSA, per germline. The CDR3 loop is CASSSAEGGHEQYF. The CDR3 nucleotides are TGTGCCAGCAGCTCCGCGGAGGGCGGGCACGAGCAGTACTTC.

The V call is TRBV7-8, the J call TRBJ1-5, with 11 bases fitting TRBD1. Trimming took 3 bases from V and 4 from J; bases not matched to a gene: 14. This CDR3 has 19 residues. Looked up from germline, CDR1 is SGHVS and CDR2 is FQNEAQ. CDR3 coding DNA: TGTGCCAGCAGCTTGGCCGCCGGACAGGGGGCCCTGTGGAATCAGCCCCAGCATTTT. Its protein is CASSLAAGQGALWNQPQHF.

This clonotype was seen more than once but under ten times. The CDR3 nucleotides are TGCAGTGCCCTACCACTAGGGGTCTACGAGCAGTACTTC. Translating it yields CSALPLGVYEQYF. V usage is TRBV20-1 and J usage is TRBJ2-7; tentatively, D is TRBD1 or TRBD2 (5 bases each). This CDR3 is 13 amino acids long. Per the germline V gene, CDR1 is DFQATT and CDR2 is SNEGSKA (reference sequence). V was pared by 6 bases and J by 3 bases, with 15 bases between.